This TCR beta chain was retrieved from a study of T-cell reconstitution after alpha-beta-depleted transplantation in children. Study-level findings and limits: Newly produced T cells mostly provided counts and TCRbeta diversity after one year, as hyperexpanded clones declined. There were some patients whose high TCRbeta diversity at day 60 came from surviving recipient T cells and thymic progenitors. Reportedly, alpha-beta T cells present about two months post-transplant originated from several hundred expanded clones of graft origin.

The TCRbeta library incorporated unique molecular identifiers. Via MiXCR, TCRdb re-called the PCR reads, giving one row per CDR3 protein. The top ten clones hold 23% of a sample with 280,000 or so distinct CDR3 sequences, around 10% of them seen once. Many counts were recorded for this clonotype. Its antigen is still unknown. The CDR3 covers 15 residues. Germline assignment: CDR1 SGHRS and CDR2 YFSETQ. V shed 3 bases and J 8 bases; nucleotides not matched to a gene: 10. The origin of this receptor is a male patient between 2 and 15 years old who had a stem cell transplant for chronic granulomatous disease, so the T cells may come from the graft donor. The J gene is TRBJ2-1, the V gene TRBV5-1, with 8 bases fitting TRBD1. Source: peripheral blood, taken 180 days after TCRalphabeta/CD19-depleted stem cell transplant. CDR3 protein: CASSSGQAILDEQFF. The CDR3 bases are TGCGCCAGCAGCTCGGGACAGGCAATTTTGGATGAGCAGTTCTTC.